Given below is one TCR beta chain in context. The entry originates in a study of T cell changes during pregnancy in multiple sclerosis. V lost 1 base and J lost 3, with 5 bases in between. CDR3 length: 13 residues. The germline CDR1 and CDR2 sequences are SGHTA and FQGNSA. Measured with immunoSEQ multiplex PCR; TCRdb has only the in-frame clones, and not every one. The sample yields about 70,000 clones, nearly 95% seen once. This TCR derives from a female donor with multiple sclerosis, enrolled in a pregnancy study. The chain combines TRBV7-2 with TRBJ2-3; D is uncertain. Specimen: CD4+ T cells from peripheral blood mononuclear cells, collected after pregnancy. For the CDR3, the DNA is TGTGCCAGCAGCTTAGGGCGGACAGATACGCAGTATTTT. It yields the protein CASSLGRTDTQYF.